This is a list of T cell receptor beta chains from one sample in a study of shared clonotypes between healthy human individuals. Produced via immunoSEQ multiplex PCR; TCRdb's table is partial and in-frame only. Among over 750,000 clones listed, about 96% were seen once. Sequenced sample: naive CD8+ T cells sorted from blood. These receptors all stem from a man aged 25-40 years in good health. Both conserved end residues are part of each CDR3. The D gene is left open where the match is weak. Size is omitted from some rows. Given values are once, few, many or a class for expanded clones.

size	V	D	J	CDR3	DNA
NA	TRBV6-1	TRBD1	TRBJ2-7	CASSEQTGASYEQYF	TGTGCCAGCAGTGAGCAGACAGGGGCATCCTACGAGCAGTACTTC
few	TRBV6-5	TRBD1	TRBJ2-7	CASSHGQGYEQYF	TGTGCCAGCAGTCACGGACAGGGCTACGAGCAGTACTTC
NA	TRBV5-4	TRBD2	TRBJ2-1	CASSFSGGPVNEQFF	TGTGCCAGCAGCTTTTCGGGAGGGCCGGTCAATGAGCAGTTCTTC
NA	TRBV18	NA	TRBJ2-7	CASSPAEGGYEQYF	TGTGCCAGCTCACCGGCGGAGGGGGGCTACGAGCAGTACTTC
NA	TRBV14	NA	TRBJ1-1	CASSPARVLPSEAFF	TGTGCCAGCAGCCCAGCGAGGGTTTTGCCTTCCGAAGCTTTCTTT
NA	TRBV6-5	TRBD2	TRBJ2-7	CASSTGLAAIYEQYF	TGTGCCAGCAGTACGGGACTAGCGGCAATCTACGAGCAGTACTTC
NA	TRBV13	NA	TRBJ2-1	CASSLRTSSYNEQFF	TGTGCCAGCAGCTTAAGGACGAGCTCCTACAATGAGCAGTTCTTC
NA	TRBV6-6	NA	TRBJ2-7	CASSYSPAGTEQYF	TGTGCCAGCAGTTACTCCCCCGCGGGGACCGAGCAGTACTTC
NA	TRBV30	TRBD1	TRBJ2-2	CAWSVLPGTGISGELFF	TGTGCCTGGAGTGTACTTCCCGGGACAGGTATCTCCGGGGAGCTGTTTTTT
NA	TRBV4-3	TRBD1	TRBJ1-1	CASKNRGEDTEAFF	TGCGCCAGCAAAAACAGGGGCGAGGACACTGAAGCTTTCTTT
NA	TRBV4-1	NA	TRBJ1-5	CASSRTGHEIYSNQPQHF	TGCGCCAGCAGCCGGACGGGACACGAGATTTATAGCAATCAGCCCCAGCATTTT
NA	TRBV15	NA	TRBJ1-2	CATSRDLPQANYGYTF	TGTGCCACCAGCAGAGATCTCCCACAGGCTAACTATGGCTACACCTTC
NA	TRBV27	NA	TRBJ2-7	CASSLIGSYEQYF	TGTGCCAGCAGCCTTATCGGGTCCTACGAGCAGTACTTC
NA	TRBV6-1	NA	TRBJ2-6	CASSETGANVLTF	TGTGCCAGCAGTGAAACTGGGGCCAACGTCCTGACTTTC
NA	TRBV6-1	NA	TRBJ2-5	CASSEARIGGDGNLQETQYF	TGTGCCAGCAGTGAAGCCAGAATAGGAGGAGACGGAAATTTACAAGAGACCCAGTACTTC
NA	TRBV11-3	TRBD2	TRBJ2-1	CASSSPRGAYNEQFF	TGTGCCAGCAGCTCCCCGCGGGGGGCCTACAATGAGCAGTTCTTC
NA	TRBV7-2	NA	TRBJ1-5	CASSLVSGNNQPQHF	TGTGCCAGCAGCTTAGTTTCAGGGAACAATCAGCCCCAGCATTTT
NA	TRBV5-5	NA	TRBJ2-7	CASSLARTTYEQYF	TGTGCCAGCAGCTTGGCCAGGACCACCTACGAGCAGTACTTC
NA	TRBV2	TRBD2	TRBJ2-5	CASSFTSGEIEQTQYF	TGTGCCAGCAGTTTCACTAGCGGGGAGATAGAACAGACCCAGTACTTC
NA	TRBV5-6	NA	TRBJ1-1	CASREGVTEAFF	TGTGCCAGCAGGGAGGGAGTCACTGAAGCTTTCTTT
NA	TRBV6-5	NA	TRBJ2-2	CASRPGVRAGELFF	TGTGCCAGCAGACCGGGAGTGAGGGCCGGGGAGCTGTTTTTT
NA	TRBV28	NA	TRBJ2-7	CASSLRVAAYEQYF	TGTGCCAGCAGTTTAAGGGTGGCCGCCTACGAGCAGTACTTC
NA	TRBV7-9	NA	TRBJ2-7	CASSLVDHSGEQYF	TGTGCCAGCAGCTTAGTGGACCATTCGGGCGAGCAGTACTTC
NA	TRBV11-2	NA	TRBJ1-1	CASSSPGGGAAEAFF	TGTGCCAGCAGCTCCCCGGGCGGGGGGGCCGCTGAAGCTTTCTTT
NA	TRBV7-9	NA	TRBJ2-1	CASSLVLGNEQFF	TGTGCCAGCAGCTTAGTCCTTGGCAATGAGCAGTTCTTC
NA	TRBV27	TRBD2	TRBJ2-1	CASSLSRGEIEQFF	TGTGCCAGCAGTTTATCGCGGGGGGAGATTGAGCAGTTCTTC